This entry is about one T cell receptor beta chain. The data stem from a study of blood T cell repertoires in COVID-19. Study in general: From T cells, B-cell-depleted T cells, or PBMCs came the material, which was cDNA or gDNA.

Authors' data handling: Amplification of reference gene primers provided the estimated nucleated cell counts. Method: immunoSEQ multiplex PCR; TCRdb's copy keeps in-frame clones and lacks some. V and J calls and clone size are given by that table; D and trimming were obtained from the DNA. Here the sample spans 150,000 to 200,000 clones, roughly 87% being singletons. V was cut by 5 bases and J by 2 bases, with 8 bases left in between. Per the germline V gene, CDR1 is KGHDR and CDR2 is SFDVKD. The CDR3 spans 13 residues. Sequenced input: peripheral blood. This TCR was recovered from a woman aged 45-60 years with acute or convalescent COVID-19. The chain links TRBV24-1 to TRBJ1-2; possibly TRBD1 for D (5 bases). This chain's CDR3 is CATSGPGNYGYTF. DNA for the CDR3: TGTGCCACCAGTGGCCCAGGGAACTATGGCTACACCTTC.